The 17 T cell receptor beta chains below come from one sample, sequenced in a study of cytomegalovirus exposure and HLA in healthy donors. The method was immunoSEQ multiplex PCR; TCRdb's version includes in-frame clones alone and lacks a portion of them. The repertoire holds about 150,000 clones, about 89% seen once, with 0.69% in the top ten. Sequencing was carried out using PBMCs. Receptors originate from a man between 18 and 35 years old in good health and CMV-seronegative.

The rearrangement links TRBV30 to TRBJ1-1, with D perhaps TRBD1 (5 bases). Germline V gene sequence: CDR1 GTSNPN, CDR2 SVGIG (reference sequence). The CDR3 totals 13 residues. The V end lost 1 base, the J end lost 1 base, and 7 bases lay between the germline ends. As DNA, the CDR3 is TGTGCCTGGAGTGCTACAGGGAACACTGAAGCTTTCTTT. It translates to CAWSATGNTEAFF.

The V call is TRBV28, the J call TRBJ1-5; weak D call: TRBD1 (5 bases). Germline V gene data show CDR1 as MDHEN and CDR2 as SYDVKM. The CDR3 consists of 13 residues. V shed 8 bases and J shed 1 base, with 9 bases lying between them. CDR3 protein: CASVDSSNQPQHF. The CDR3 nucleotides are TGTGCCAGCGTAGACAGCAGCAATCAGCCCCAGCATTTT.

The rearrangement uses TRBV4-1 and TRBJ2-1; D not resolved. Looked up from germline, CDR1 is MGHRA and CDR2 is YSYEKL. This CDR3 is built from 14 residues. Trimming cost V 3 bases and J 6 bases, with 12 bases left between them. The CDR3 nucleotides read TGCGCCAGCAGCCAGACTCAACCGGGCAATGAGCAGTTCTTC. It yields the protein CASSQTQPGNEQFF.

J is TRBJ2-7 and V is TRBV7-8; D unresolved. Germline CDR1 reads SGHVS; CDR2 reads FQNEAQ. V lost 1 base and J 2 bases, leaving 12 bases between the germline ends. The CDR3 is 15 amino acids. The chain's CDR3 is CASSLVPLETYEQYV. CDR3 nucleotide sequence: TGTGCCAGCAGCTTAGTACCCCTAGAGACCTACGAGCAGTACGTC.

The gene calls are TRBV5-1 and TRBJ2-7, with D possibly being TRBD1 (6 bases). This CDR3 is 14 amino acids long. Per the germline V gene, CDR1 is SGHRS and CDR2 is YFSETQ. Between the trimmed V and J ends, which lost 3 bases and 2 bases, there was a span of 12 bases. In DNA form, the CDR3 reads TGCGCCAGCAGCTCTGACGGGACACCCTACGAGCAGTACGTC. Translating it yields CASSSDGTPYEQYV.

The chain joins TRBV27 to TRBJ1-6; D not certain. Looked up from germline, CDR1 is MNHEY and CDR2 is SMNVEV (reference sequence). Deletions cut 6 bases from V and 10 bases from J, with 22 bases between. This CDR3 is built from 16 residues. The CDR3, as DNA: TGTGCCAGCAGAGTTTTCGGGGAGAGGGAAGACTCACCCCTCCACTTT. It translates to CASRVFGEREDSPLHF.

This sequence joins TRBV19 and TRBJ1-5; TRBD1 might be the D (5 bases). The length of the CDR3 is 16 residues. CDR1 is LNHDA and CDR2 is SQIVND in the germline V gene (reference sequence). V lost 5 bases to trimming and J lost 3 bases, with 17 bases between them. The CDR3: CASSATLGLINQPQHF. In nucleotides, the CDR3 is TGTGCCAGTAGTGCTACCTTGGGACTCATCAATCAGCCCCAGCATTTT.

The chain employs TRBV6-1 and TRBJ2-5; TRBD1 agrees at 9 bases. V trimming: 4 bases; J trimming: 5 bases; junction bases outside the gene matches: 8. Germline V gives CDR1 MNHNS, CDR2 SASEGT. This CDR3 region has 15 residues. CDR3 residues: CASSARTGVDETQYF. CDR3 nucleotides: TGTGCCAGCAGTGCCCGGACAGGGGTTGACGAGACCCAGTACTTC.

The chain carries TRBV11-3 and TRBJ2-7; 7 nucleotides align to TRBD1. Germline V gene lookup returns CDR1 SGHNT and CDR2 YENEEA. V shed 2 bases, J shed 1 base, and the junction held 2 bases outside the gene matches. This CDR3 is 14 amino acids long. The CDR3 region is CASSLRTGSYEQYV. CDR3 in DNA: TGTGCCAGCAGCTTAAGGACAGGTTCCTACGAGCAGTACGTC.

This chain uses TRBV27 with TRBJ2-2, with a possible D match to TRBD1 (5 bases). This CDR3 is 14 amino acids long. The V gene lost 8 bases and the J gene lost 2 bases, with 12 bases spanning the gap. CDR1 is MNHEY, CDR2 SMNVEV, per germline (reference sequence). CDR3 DNA sequence: TGTGCCAGCTCGAGACAGACCAACACCGGGGAGCTGTTTTTT. Encoded protein: CASSRQTNTGELFF.

This chain links TRBV5-6 with TRBJ1-3; D remains ambiguous. This CDR3 comprises 16 residues. Germline V CDR1 and CDR2: SGHDT, YYEEEE. Trimming took 1 base from V and 0 from J, leaving 11 bases between them. The CDR3 region is CASSLPGDSSGNTIYF. The CDR3, as DNA: TGTGCCAGCAGCTTGCCAGGTGATAGCTCTGGAAACACCATATATTTT.

This sequence joins TRBV6-5 and TRBJ1-5; possibly TRBD1 for D (6 bases). The V gene's germline CDR1 is MNHEY and CDR2 SVGAGI. The CDR3 runs 14 residues. V was cut by 6 bases and J by 1 base, with 10 bases left in between. The CDR3 is CASSQQGSNQPQHF. The CDR3 nucleotides are TGTGCCAGCAGCCAACAGGGAAGCAATCAGCCCCAGCATTTT.

The chain uses TRBV7-9 and TRBJ1-2; possibly TRBD1 for D (5 bases). V was shortened by 4 bases and J by 4 bases, with 10 bases between the two germline ends. The CDR3 sequence is 13 residues long. The germline gives CDR1 SEHNR, CDR2 FQNEAQ (reference sequence). The CDR3 DNA is TGTGCCAGCAGCTCTTCGGGGGGCTATGGCTACACCTTC. Translating it yields CASSSSGGYGYTF.

Only one count was recorded for this clone. The V and J genes are TRBV6-1 and TRBJ2-7; TRBD1 agrees at 8 bases. J was trimmed by 3 bases and V by 9 bases; bases with no gene match: 4. The CDR3 has 12 residues. The germline V gene encodes CDR1 MNHNS and CDR2 SASEGT. The DNA for the CDR3 is TGTGCCAGTCCCGGGACAGGCTACGAGCAGTACTTC. Its translation is CASPGTGYEQYF.

The chain combines TRBV9 with TRBJ1-4; D is perhaps TRBD1 (5 bases). This CDR3 has 14 residues. Germline V gene sequence: CDR1 SGDLS, CDR2 YYNGEE. The V end lost 0 bases, the J end lost 8 bases, and 11 bases lay between the germline ends. Written as DNA, the CDR3 is TGTGCCAGCAGCGTAGAAGACAGTAGGGAAAAACTGTTTTTT. It codes for CASSVEDSREKLFF.

The chain links TRBV2 to TRBJ1-4; D remains unclear. The CDR3 has 12 residues. Looked up from germline, CDR1 is SNHLY and CDR2 is FYNNEI. Trimming shortened V by 3 bases and J by 8 bases, and 7 bases separated the two germline ends. In nucleotides, the CDR3 is TGTGCCAGCAGTGAGATCGGGGAAAAACTGTTTTTT. Translation: CASSEIGEKLFF.

The rearrangement joins TRBV30 to TRBJ2-7, with D possibly being TRBD1 (6 bases). Germline V gene lookup returns CDR1 GTSNPN and CDR2 SVGIG (reference sequence). Trimming took 3 bases from V and 7 from J, leaving 19 bases between them. This CDR3 spans 14 amino acids. The CDR3 DNA reads TGTGCCTGGAGCGTAATCAGGGGAGTTGGAGAGCAGTACTTC. Residues: CAWSVIRGVGEQYF.